The 28 T cell receptor beta chains in this list originate from one sample, sequenced in a study of blood T cell repertoires in COVID-19 (dated by TCRdb to 2018 to 2020). The library was prepared using the immunoSEQ multiplex PCR assay. What TCRdb holds here is the immuneACCESS table cut down to in-frame rearrangements. Part of the clones is not present; checked against another copy, under half of the missing clones reflect an unresolved V gene, and the others are unexplained. The sample table lists about 150,000 clones, about 85% of them with a count of one. Approximately 0.63% of the sample lies in the top ten. Sequencing was performed on peripheral blood. Receptors originate from a man between 60 and 75 years old with COVID-19, enrolled during active disease.

The rearrangement links TRBV7-8 to TRBJ2-3; D is unresolved. The CDR3 extends over 14 amino acids. The V and J ends lost 4 bases and 4 bases respectively, with 12 bases between them. Per germline, CDR1 SGHVS and CDR2 FQNEAQ. The CDR3: CASSSTSAADTQYF. CDR3 nucleotide sequence: TGTGCCAGCAGCTCCACGAGCGCAGCAGATACGCAGTATTTT.

This clone was observed a single time. CDR3 sequence reads: CASSFQGANTEAFF. CDR3 sequence (DNA): TGTGCCAGCAGCTTTCAGGGGGCTAACACTGAAGCTTTCTTT. The J gene is TRBJ1-1, the V gene TRBV7-9, with TRBD1 matching 8 bases. CDR1 and CDR2 from the germline V gene are SEHNR and FQNEAQ (reference sequence). The CDR3 is 14 residues long. V shed 3 bases and J 2 bases; nucleotides not matched to a gene: 2.

In this sample, this clone turned up once. This sequence joins TRBV6-4 and TRBJ2-3; the D is unclear. Germline loops: CDR1 MRHNA, CDR2 SNTAGT. V gave up 5 bases and J gave up 0 bases, with 6 bases separating them. CDR3 length: 13 amino acids. Here the CDR3 DNA reads TGTGCCAGCAGTCGCGAGAGCACAGATACGCAGTATTTT. Its protein product is CASSRESTDTQYF.

The table lists this clone with a count of one. V usage is TRBV7-2 and J usage is TRBJ2-1; D might be TRBD1 (5 bases). The CDR3 contains 12 residues. The ends were cut back, 5 bases at V and 8 bases at J, with 10 bases in the middle. Germline V lookup: CDR1 SGHTA, CDR2 FQGNSA. DNA of the CDR3: TGTGCCAGCAGCCTAGGGGCGTATGAGCAGTTCTTC. Translation gives CASSLGAYEQFF.

Worth noting for this clone: An end of the junction does not agree with germline; a read error may underlie this. The CDR3 region is CASSLTGGEQYF. CDR3 coding DNA: TGTGCTAGCAGCTTAACAGGGGGCGAGCAGTACTTC. The V call is TRBV7-7, the J call TRBJ2-7, with 8 bases fitting TRBD1. CDR1 and CDR2 (germline): SSHAT, FNYEAQ (reference sequence). The length of the CDR3 is 12 residues.

V is TRBV6-1 and J is TRBJ2-6, with 7 bases fitting TRBD1. The germline V gene has CDR1 MNHNS and CDR2 SASEGT. J lost 1 base, V lost 2 bases, and 14 bases had no gene match. This CDR3 comprises 20 residues. The CDR3 here is CASSEFFIQTGISGANVLTF. The CDR3 region has the DNA TGTGCCAGCAGTGAATTCTTTATTCAGACAGGGATTTCTGGGGCCAACGTCCTGACTTTC.

The chain uses TRBV4-2 and TRBJ1-2, with 8 bases fitting TRBD1. J lost 3 bases, V lost 3 bases, and 9 bases had no gene match. Germline V gene lookup returns CDR1 LGHNA and CDR2 YNFKEQ. The CDR3 is made up of 16 amino acids. CDR3 sequence (DNA): TGTGCCAGCAGCCAGGGGGGGACAGGCGAACACTATGGCTACACCTTC. It encodes CASSQGGTGEHYGYTF.

J is TRBJ2-7 and V is TRBV5-1, with 8 positions matching TRBD2. The CDR3 consists of 16 residues. The germline gives CDR1 SGHRS, CDR2 YFSETQ. V was clipped by 4 bases and J by 1 base; unmatched bases: 10. CDR3 in DNA: TGCGCCAGCAGCCGGACTACTAGCGGTCCTTCCTACGAGCAGTACTTC. Translated: CASSRTTSGPSYEQYF. Variable domain in full (rest from reference TRBV5-1 and TRBJ2-7): KAGVTQTPRYLIKTRGQQVTLSCSPISGHRSVSWYQQTPGQGLQFLFEYFSETQRNKGNFPGRFSGRQFSNSRSEMNVSTLELGDSALYLCASSRTTSGPSYEQYFGPGTRLTVT.

This clone was observed a handful of times. The CDR3 spells CASSSQGLLNTEAFF. Written as DNA, the CDR3 is TGTGCCAGCAGCTCACAGGGATTGTTAAACACTGAAGCTTTCTTT. The chain is built from TRBV7-6 and TRBJ1-1; D perhaps matches TRBD1 (6 bases). Per germline, CDR1 SGHVS and CDR2 FNYEAQ. V lost 4 bases and J lost 2, with 14 bases in between. This CDR3 has 15 residues.

This clone was counted once. Here the CDR3 reads CASSQGVAGGRNEQFF. DNA of the CDR3: TGTGCCAGCAGCCAAGGGGTAGCGGGAGGGCGTAATGAGCAGTTCTTC. J is TRBJ2-1 and V is TRBV3-1 (or the pseudogene TRBV3-2), with 11 bases lining up with TRBD2. The CDR3 contains 16 residues. Germline CDR1 is LGHDT and CDR2 is YNNKEL (reference sequence). V lost 1 base to trimming and J lost 7 bases; unmatched junction nucleotides: 6.

CDR3 in DNA: TGTGCCAGCAGCCGACCCCGGGACAGAGAAAATTCACCCCTCCACTTT. Its protein product is CASSRPRDRENSPLHF. The V gene is TRBV5-6, the J gene TRBJ1-6, with TRBD1 identical over 7 bases. The CDR3 is 16 residues long. Germline CDR1 is SGHDT and CDR2 is YYEEEE. Losses at the gene ends were 4 bases for V and 7 bases for J; bases not matched to a gene: 11.

As regards this clone: This sample also contains other DNA sequences that code for the same CDR3. This chain connects TRBV7-2 to TRBJ2-7; no clear D gene. The germline gives CDR1 SGHTA, CDR2 FQGNSA. Deletions cut 5 bases from V and 4 bases from J, with 6 bases between. The length of the CDR3 is 11 residues. CDR3 loop: CASSPSYEQYF. The CDR3 DNA sequence: TGTGCCAGCAGCCCCTCTTACGAGCAGTACTTC.

The V call is TRBV19, the J call TRBJ1-1; 8 positions agree with TRBD1. CDR3 length: 14 amino acids. In germline, CDR1 is LNHDA, CDR2 SQIVND (reference sequence). The J segment lost 0 bases and the V segment lost 7 bases, leaving 4 bases of the junction unmatched. The CDR3 here is CASIRTGLNTEAFF. The DNA of the CDR3 is TGTGCCAGTATTAGGACAGGGCTGAACACTGAAGCTTTCTTT.

This clone has only a few counts. The J gene is TRBJ1-1, the V gene TRBV28; no clear D. CDR1 MDHEN and CDR2 SYDVKM come from the germline V gene. V lost 9 bases to trimming and J lost 0 bases, with 11 bases between them. The CDR3 consists of 13 residues. DNA of the CDR3: TGTGCCAGTAGTAGAGTCATGAACACTGAAGCTTTCTTT. Amino acids: CASSRVMNTEAFF.

Comment on this clone: This CDR3 is also generated by other DNA sequences in the sample. The chain couples TRBV2 to TRBJ1-2, with 10 bases identical to TRBD1. The CDR3 is 13 residues long. The J segment lost 4 bases and the V segment lost 6 bases, leaving 2 bases of the junction unmatched. The germline V gene has CDR1 SNHLY and CDR2 FYNNEI. DNA of the CDR3: TGTGCCAGCAGCGGACAGGGGGTCTATGGCTACACCTTC. The encoded protein is CASSGQGVYGYTF.

The V call is TRBV5-1, the J call TRBJ2-7; 7 bases are a match to TRBD1. Germline CDR1 reads SGHRS; CDR2 reads YFSETQ. CDR3 size: 14 residues. V lost 4 bases, J lost 0 bases, and 4 bases stayed unmatched. The CDR3 reads CASSPGQSSYEQYF. The CDR3 region has the DNA TGCGCCAGCAGCCCGGGACAGAGCTCCTACGAGCAGTACTTC.

The chain has TRBV15 and TRBJ1-4; 8 bases agree with TRBD1. Germline V gene lookup returns CDR1 LNHNV and CDR2 YYDKDF (reference sequence). V gave up 1 base and J gave up 7 bases; unmatched junction bases: 5. The CDR3 is 15 amino acids. This chain's CDR3 is CATSRGGTGGEKLFF. As DNA, the CDR3 is TGTGCCACCAGCAGAGGGGGGACAGGAGGTGAAAAACTGTTTTTT.

The J gene is TRBJ2-7, the V gene TRBV28; 8 positions agree with TRBD1. This CDR3 contains 15 residues. Germline assignment: CDR1 MDHEN and CDR2 SYDVKM. V shed 4 bases and J 2 bases; nucleotides not matched to a gene: 7. The CDR3 sequence is CASSSQTGVTYEQYF. CDR3 sequence (DNA): TGTGCCAGCAGTTCACAGACAGGGGTAACCTACGAGCAGTACTTC.

This clone appeared a few times. The chain combines TRBV27 with TRBJ1-6, with TRBD1 identical over 9 bases. The V and J ends lost 8 bases and 2 bases, in that order; junction bases with no gene match: 4. The CDR3 covers 15 residues. The germline V gene encodes CDR1 MNHEY and CDR2 SMNVEV (reference sequence). This CDR3 reads CASGGQGAYNSPLHF. CDR3 DNA sequence: TGTGCCAGCGGGGGACAGGGAGCCTATAATTCACCCCTCCACTTT.

Here the CDR3 reads CASSSPSSSGANVLTF. The CDR3 nucleotides read TGTGCCAGCAGTTCCCCTAGTAGCTCTGGGGCCAACGTCCTGACTTTC. The chain combines TRBV28 with TRBJ2-6; D is unclear. CDR3 size: 16 residues. V was trimmed by 4 bases and J by 0 bases, leaving 10 bases between them. From germline, CDR1 is MDHEN and CDR2 SYDVKM.

This clone was recorded only once. This chain links TRBV28 with TRBJ1-2; 8 nucleotides line up with TRBD1. Germline values: CDR1 MDHEN, CDR2 SYDVKM. Losses at the gene ends were 5 bases for V and 4 bases for J; bases not matched to a gene: 3. CDR3 length equals 13 residues. The CDR3 nucleotides are TGTGCCAGCAGTGGGACAGGAACCTATGGCTACACCTTC. It is translated as CASSGTGTYGYTF.

The V gene is TRBV19, the J gene TRBJ1-2, with TRBD1 matching 7 bases. The germline gives CDR1 LNHDA, CDR2 SQIVND (reference sequence). The CDR3 sequence is 13 residues long. V was pared by 6 bases and J by 4 bases, with 5 bases of the junction left unmatched. The CDR3 here is CASSETGLYGYTF. The DNA for the CDR3 is TGTGCCAGTAGCGAGACAGGGCTCTATGGCTACACCTTC.

This clone came up once. The CDR3 loop reads CASSWGQGQETQYF. The CDR3, as DNA: TGTGCCAGCAGCTGGGGACAGGGGCAAGAGACCCAGTACTTC. The chain couples TRBV9 to TRBJ2-5, with 10 bases fitting TRBD1. Germline CDR1 and CDR2: SGDLS and YYNGEE. This CDR3 spans 14 amino acids. V was pared by 4 bases and J by 2 bases, with 2 bases of the junction left unmatched. Full variable domain (outside the CDR3, taken from reference TRBV9 and TRBJ2-5): DSGVTQTPKHLITATGQRVTLRCSPRSGDLSVYWYQQSLDQGLQFLIQYYNGEERAKGNILERFSAQQFPDLHSELNLSSLELGDSALYFCASSWGQGQETQYFGPGTRLLVL.

This clone was counted only a few times. The chain employs TRBV7-8 and TRBJ1-6; D gene unclear. V dropped 5 bases and J dropped 7 bases, with 15 bases sitting between them. Per germline, CDR1 SGHVS and CDR2 FQNEAQ. This CDR3 is built from 15 residues. This chain's CDR3 is CASSPRSPRNSPLHF. CDR3 DNA sequence: TGTGCCAGCAGCCCGAGGTCCCCGAGAAATTCACCCCTCCACTTT.

This chain links TRBV19 with TRBJ2-7; TRBD2 matches at 8 bases. Germline V CDR1 and CDR2: LNHDA, SQIVND (reference sequence). The V segment lost 5 bases and the J segment 5 bases; nucleotides outside the gene matches: 11. The CDR3 is made up of 15 amino acids. DNA for the CDR3: TGTGCCAGTAGTGCGGGGGGCGTGAAATTCGACGAGCAGTACTTC. Its protein is CASSAGGVKFDEQYF.

The CDR3 reads CATSGPSPSGGFNEQFF. Here the CDR3 DNA reads TGTGCCACCAGTGGCCCATCTCCTAGCGGGGGGTTCAATGAGCAGTTCTTC. The J gene is TRBJ2-1, the V gene TRBV24-1; 11 bases agree with TRBD2. V trimming: 5 bases; J trimming: 6 bases; junction bases outside the gene matches: 11. Germline CDR1 is KGHDR and CDR2 is SFDVKD. The CDR3 contains 17 residues.

The chain recombines TRBV5-8 with TRBJ2-7; 8 bases map to TRBD1. V trimming: 4 bases; J trimming: 5 bases; junction bases outside the gene matches: 17. Germline CDR1 reads SGHTS; CDR2 reads YDEGEE. The CDR3 extends over 17 amino acids. The CDR3 nucleotides are TGTGCCAGCAGCCTGCGTAGGTCGGGACAGGTCTCTCACGAGCAGTACTTC. Translated: CASSLRRSGQVSHEQYF.

The CDR3 region has the DNA TGTGCCAGCAGTTACGATCTAGCGGGCCACGAGCAGTACTTC. Translated: CASSYDLAGHEQYF. The chain carries TRBV6-2 or TRBV6-3 and TRBJ2-7, with 8 nucleotides matching TRBD2. CDR1 MNHEY and CDR2 SVGEGT come from the germline V gene. After removal of 2 bases from V and 5 bases from J, the junction contained 5 bases not matched to a gene. The CDR3 has 14 amino acids.